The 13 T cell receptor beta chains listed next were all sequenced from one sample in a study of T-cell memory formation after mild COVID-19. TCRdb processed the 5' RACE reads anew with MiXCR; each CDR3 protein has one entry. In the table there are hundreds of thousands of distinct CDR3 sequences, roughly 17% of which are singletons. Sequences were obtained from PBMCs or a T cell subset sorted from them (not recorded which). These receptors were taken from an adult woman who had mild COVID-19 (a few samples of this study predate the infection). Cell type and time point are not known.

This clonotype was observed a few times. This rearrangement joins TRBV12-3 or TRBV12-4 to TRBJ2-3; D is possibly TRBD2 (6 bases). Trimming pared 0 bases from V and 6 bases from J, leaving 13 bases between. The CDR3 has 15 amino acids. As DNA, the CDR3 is TGTGCCAGCAGTTTAGCGCTCCCGGGGGAGGATACGCAGTATTTT. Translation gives CASSLALPGEDTQYF.

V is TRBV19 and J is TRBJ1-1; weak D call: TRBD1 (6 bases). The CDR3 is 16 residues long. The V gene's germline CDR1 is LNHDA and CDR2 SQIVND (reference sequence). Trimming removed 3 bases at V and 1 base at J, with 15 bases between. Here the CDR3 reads CASSMTTGRANTEAFF. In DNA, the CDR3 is TGTGCCAGTAGTATGACGACAGGTAGGGCGAACACTGAAGCTTTCTTT.

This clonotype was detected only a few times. This CDR3 is CASRYGTTEAFF. In DNA, the CDR3 is TGTGCCAGCAGATACGGTACCACTGAAGCTTTCTTT. This chain uses TRBV12-3 or TRBV12-4 with TRBJ1-1; D is unclear. The V end lost 6 bases, the J end lost 4 bases, and 9 bases lay between the germline ends. CDR3 length equals 12 residues.

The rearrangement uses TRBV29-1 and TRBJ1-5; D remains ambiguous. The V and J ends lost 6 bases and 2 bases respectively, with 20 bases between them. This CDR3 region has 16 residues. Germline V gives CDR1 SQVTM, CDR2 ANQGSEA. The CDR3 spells CSVPLSVAVGNQPQHF. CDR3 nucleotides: TGCAGCGTGCCCCTTTCGGTCGCAGTGGGCAATCAGCCCCAGCATTTT.

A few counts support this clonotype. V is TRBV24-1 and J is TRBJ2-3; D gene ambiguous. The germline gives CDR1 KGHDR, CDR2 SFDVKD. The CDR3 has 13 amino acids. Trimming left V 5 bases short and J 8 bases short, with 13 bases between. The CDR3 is CATSGPSVGTQYF. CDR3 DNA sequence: TGTGCCACCAGTGGACCCTCTGTGGGTACGCAGTATTTT.

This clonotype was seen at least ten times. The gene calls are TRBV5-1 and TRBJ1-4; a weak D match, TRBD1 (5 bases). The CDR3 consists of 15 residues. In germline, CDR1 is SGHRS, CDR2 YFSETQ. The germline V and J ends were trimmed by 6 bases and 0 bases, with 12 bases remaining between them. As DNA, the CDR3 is TGCGCCAGCACCGTGTCGGGGGCAACTAATGAAAAACTGTTTTTT. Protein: CASTVSGATNEKLFF.

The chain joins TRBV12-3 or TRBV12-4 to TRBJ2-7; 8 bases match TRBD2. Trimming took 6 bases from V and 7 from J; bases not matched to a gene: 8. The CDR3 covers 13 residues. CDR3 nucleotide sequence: TGTGCCAGCAGGCAGAGCGGGGGTTTAGAGCAGTACTTC. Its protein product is CASRQSGGLEQYF.

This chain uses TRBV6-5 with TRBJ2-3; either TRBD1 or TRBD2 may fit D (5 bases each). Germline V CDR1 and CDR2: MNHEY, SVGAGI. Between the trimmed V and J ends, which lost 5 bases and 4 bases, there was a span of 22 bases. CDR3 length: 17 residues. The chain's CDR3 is CASSTEQEFSSADTQYF. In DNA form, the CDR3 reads TGTGCCAGCAGTACAGAACAGGAGTTTAGTAGCGCAGATACGCAGTATTTT.

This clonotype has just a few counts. The CDR3 protein is CASSLAVGTTLGVTEAFF. Written as DNA, the CDR3 is TGTGCCAGCAGCTTAGCTGTGGGAACAACCCTTGGGGTCACTGAAGCTTTCTTT. The chain employs TRBV7-2 and TRBJ1-1, with D hard to call. Germline loops: CDR1 SGHTA, CDR2 FQGNSA. The V end was cut by 0 bases, the J end by 4 bases, with 21 bases between. This CDR3 has 18 residues.

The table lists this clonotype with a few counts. CDR3 loop: CATSPRGKDQPQHF. In DNA form, the CDR3 reads TGTGCCACCAGTCCCCGGGGAAAGGATCAGCCCCAGCATTTT. The rearrangement uses TRBV24-1 and TRBJ1-5; D uncertain. Trimming took off 6 bases at V and 5 bases at J, with 13 bases between the two ends. Germline CDR1 KGHDR, CDR2 SFDVKD. CDR3 length equals 14 residues.

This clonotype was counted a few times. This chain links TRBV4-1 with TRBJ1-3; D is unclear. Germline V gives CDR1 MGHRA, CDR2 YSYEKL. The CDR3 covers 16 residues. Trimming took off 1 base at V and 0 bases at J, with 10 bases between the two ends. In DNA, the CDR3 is TGCGCCAGCAGCCAAGTAGACTCCCGCTCTGGAAACACCATATATTTT. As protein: CASSQVDSRSGNTIYF.

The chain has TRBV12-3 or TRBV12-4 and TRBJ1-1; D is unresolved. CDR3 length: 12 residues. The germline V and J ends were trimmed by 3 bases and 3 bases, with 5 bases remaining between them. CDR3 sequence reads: CASSLPYTEAFF. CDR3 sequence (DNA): TGTGCCAGCAGTTTGCCGTACACTGAAGCTTTCTTT.

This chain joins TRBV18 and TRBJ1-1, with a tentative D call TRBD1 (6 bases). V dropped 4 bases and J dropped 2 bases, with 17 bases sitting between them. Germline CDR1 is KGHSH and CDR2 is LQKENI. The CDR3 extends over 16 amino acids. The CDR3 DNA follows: TGTGCCAGCTCACGTTCGGCGGCAGGGGTTAACACTGAAGCTTTCTTT. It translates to CASSRSAAGVNTEAFF.